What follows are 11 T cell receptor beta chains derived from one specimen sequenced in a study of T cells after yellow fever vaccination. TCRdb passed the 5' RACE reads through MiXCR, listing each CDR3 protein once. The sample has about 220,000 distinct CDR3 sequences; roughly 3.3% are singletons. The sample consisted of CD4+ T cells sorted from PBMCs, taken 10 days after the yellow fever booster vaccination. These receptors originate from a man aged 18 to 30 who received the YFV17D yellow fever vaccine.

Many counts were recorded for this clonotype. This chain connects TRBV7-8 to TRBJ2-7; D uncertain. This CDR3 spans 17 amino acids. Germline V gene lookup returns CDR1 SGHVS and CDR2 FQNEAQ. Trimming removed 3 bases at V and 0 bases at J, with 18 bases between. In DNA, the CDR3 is TGTGCCAGCAGCTTGAGCCTATCGACATACTCCTCCTACGAGCAGTACTTC. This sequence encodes CASSLSLSTYSSYEQYF. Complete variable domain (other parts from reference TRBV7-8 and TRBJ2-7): GAGVSQSPRYKVAKRGQDVALRCDPISGHVSLFWYQQALGQGPEFLTYFQNEAQLDKSGLPSDRFFAERPEGSVSTLKIQRTQQEDSAVYLCASSLSLSTYSSYEQYFGPGTRLTVT.

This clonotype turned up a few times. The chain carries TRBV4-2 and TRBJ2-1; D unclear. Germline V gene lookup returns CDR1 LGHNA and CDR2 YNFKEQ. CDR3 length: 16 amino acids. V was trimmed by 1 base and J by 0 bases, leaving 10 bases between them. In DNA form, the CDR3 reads TGTGCCAGCAGCCAAGCCAGCGCTAGCTCCTACAATGAGCAGTTCTTC. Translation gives CASSQASASSYNEQFF.

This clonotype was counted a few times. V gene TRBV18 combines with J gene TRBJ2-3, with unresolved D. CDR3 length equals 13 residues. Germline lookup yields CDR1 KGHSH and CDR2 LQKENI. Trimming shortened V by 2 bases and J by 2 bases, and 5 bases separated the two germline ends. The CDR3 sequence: CASSPMITDTQYF. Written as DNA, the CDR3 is TGTGCCAGCTCACCAATGATCACAGATACGCAGTATTTT.

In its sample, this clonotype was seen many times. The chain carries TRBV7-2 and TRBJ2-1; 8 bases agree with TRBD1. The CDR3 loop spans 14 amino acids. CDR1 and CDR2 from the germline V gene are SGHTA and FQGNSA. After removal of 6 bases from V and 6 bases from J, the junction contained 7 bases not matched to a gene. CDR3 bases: TGTGCCAGCAGACCGGACAGGGTCGGCAATGAGCAGTTCTTC. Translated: CASRPDRVGNEQFF.

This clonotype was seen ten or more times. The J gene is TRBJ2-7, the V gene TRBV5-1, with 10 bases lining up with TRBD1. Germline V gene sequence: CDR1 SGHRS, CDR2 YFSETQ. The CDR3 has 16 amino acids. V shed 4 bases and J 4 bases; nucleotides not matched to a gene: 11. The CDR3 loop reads CASSREPGQGLYEQYF. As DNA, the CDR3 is TGCGCCAGCAGCCGAGAGCCGGGACAGGGGCTGTACGAGCAGTACTTC. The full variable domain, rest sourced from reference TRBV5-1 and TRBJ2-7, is KAGVTQTPRYLIKTRGQQVTLSCSPISGHRSVSWYQQTPGQGLQFLFEYFSETQRNKGNFPGRFSGRQFSNSRSEMNVSTLELGDSALYLCASSREPGQGLYEQYFGPGTRLTVT.

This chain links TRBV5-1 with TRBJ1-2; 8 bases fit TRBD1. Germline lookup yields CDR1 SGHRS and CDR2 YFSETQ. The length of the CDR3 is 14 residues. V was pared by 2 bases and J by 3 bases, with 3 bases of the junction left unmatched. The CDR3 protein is CASSFPGQDYGYTF. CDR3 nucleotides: TGCGCCAGCAGCTTTCCGGGACAGGACTATGGCTACACCTTC. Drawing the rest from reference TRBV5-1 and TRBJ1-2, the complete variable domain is KAGVTQTPRYLIKTRGQQVTLSCSPISGHRSVSWYQQTPGQGLQFLFEYFSETQRNKGNFPGRFSGRQFSNSRSEMNVSTLELGDSALYLCASSFPGQDYGYTFGSGTRLTVV.

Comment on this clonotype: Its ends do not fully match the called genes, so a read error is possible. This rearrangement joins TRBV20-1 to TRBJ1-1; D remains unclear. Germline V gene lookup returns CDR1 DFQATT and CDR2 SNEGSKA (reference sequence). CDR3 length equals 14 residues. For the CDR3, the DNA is TGCAGTGCGAGAGGTGGAACGGGCGCCACTGAAGCTTTCTTT. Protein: CSARGGTGATEAFF.

CDR3 in amino acids: CASRSEGDTQYF. In nucleotides, the CDR3 is TGTGCCAGCAGGAGCGAGGGAGATACGCAGTATTTT. The V gene is TRBV5-4, the J gene TRBJ2-3, with a tentative D call TRBD2 (5 bases). This CDR3 region has 12 residues. V lost 5 bases and J 5 bases, leaving 9 bases between the germline ends. Per the germline V gene, CDR1 is SGHNT and CDR2 is YYREEE (reference sequence).

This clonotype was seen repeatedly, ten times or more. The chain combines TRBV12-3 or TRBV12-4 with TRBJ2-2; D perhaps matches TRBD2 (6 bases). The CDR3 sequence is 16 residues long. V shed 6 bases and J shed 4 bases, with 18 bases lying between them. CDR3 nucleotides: TGTGCCAGCAGCCCGGACGCGGGGCAATTCACCGGGGAGCTGTTTTTT. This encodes CASSPDAGQFTGELFF.

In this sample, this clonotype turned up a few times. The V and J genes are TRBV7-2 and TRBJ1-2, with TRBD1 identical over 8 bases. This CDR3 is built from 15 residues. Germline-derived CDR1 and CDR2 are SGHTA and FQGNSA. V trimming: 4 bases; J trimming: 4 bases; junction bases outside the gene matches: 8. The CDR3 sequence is CASSSGQGDAYGYTF. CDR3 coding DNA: TGTGCCAGCAGCTCCGGACAGGGCGATGCCTATGGCTACACCTTC.

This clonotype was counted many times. CDR3 amino acids: CSARPGTGGGSLHF. For the CDR3, the DNA is TGCAGTGCTAGACCCGGGACAGGGGGCGGATCCCTCCACTTT. V gene TRBV20-1 combines with J gene TRBJ1-6, with 12 bases that match TRBD1. Germline values: CDR1 DFQATT, CDR2 SNEGSKA (reference sequence). This CDR3 has 14 residues. V lost 2 bases, J lost 14 bases, and 7 bases stayed unmatched.